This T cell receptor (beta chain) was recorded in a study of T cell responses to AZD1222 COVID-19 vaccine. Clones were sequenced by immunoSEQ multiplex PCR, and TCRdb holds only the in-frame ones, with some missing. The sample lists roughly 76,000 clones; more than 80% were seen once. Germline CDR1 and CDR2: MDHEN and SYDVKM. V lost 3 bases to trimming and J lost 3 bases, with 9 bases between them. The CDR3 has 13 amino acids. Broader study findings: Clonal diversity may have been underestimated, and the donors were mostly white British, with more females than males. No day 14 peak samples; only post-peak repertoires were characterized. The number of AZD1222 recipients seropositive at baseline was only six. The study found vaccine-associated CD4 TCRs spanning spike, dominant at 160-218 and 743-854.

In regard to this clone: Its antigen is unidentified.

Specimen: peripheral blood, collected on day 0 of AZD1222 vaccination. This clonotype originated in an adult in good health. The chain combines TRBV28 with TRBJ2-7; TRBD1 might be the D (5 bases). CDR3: CASSLPRDYEQYF. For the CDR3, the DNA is TGTGCCAGCAGTTTGCCCAGGGACTACGAGCAGTACTTC. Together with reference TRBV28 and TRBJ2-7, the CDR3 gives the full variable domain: DVKVTQSSRYLVKRTGEKVFLECVQDMDHENMFWYRQDPGLGLRLIYFSYDVKMKEKGDIPEGYSVSREKKERFSLILESASTNQTSMYLCASSLPRDYEQYFGPGTRLTVT.